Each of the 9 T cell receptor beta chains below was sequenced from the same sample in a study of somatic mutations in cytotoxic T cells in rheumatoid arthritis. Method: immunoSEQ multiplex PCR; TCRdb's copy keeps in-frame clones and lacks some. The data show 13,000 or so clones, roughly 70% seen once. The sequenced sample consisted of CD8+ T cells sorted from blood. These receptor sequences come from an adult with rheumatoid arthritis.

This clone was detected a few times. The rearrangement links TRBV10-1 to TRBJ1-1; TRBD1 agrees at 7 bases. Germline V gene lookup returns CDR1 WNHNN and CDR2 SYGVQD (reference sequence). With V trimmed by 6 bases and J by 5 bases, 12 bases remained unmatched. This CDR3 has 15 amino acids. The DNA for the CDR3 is TGCGCCAGCAGCCTCGACAGGGCCCTAAGGACTGAAGCTTTCTTT. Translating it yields CASSLDRALRTEAFF.

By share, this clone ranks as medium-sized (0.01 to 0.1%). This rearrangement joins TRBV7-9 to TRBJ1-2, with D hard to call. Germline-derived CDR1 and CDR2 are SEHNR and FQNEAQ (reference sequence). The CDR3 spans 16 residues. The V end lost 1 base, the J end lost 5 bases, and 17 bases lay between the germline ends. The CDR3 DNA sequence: TGTGCCAGCAGCTTAGATTCCATCGGGAGGGAATATGGCTACACCTTC. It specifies CASSLDSIGREYGYTF.

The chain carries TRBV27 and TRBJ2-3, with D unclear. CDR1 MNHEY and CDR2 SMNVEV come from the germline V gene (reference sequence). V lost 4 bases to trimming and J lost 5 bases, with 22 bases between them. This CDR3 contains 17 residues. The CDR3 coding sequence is TGTGCCAGCAGTTCCCCTCAGAATGGTGGGGAAAAAGATACGCAGTATTTT. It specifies CASSSPQNGGEKDTQYF.

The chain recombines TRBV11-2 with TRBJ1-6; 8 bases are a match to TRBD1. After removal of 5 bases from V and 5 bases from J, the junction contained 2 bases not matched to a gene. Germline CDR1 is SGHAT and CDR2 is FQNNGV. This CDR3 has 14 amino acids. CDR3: CASSRTGNNSPLHF. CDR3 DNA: TGTGCCAGCAGCCGGACAGGGAATAATTCACCCCTCCACTTT. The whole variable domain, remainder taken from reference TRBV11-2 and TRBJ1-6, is EAGVAQSPRYKIIEKRQSVAFWCNPISGHATLYWYQQILGQGPKLLIQFQNNGVVDDSQLPKDRFSAERLKGVDSTLKIQPAKLEDSAVYLCASSRTGNNSPLHFGNGTRLTVT.

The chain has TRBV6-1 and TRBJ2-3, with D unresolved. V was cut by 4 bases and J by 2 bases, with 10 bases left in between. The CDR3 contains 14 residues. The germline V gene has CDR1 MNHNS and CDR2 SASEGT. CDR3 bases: TGTGCCAGCAGTGTAGTCCAGGACACAGATACGCAGTATTTT. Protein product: CASSVVQDTDTQYF.

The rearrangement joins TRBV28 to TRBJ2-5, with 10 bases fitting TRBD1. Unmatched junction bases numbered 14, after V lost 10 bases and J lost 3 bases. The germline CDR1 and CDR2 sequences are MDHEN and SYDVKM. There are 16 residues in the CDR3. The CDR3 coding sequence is TGTGCCACCGCCCCGAGGGACAGGGGCCCCGAAGAGACCCAGTACTTC. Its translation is CATAPRDRGPEETQYF.

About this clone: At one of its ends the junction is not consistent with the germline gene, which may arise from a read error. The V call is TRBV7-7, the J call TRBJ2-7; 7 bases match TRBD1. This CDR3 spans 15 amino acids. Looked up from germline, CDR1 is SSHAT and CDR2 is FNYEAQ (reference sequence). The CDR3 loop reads CASSLAGTASYEQYF. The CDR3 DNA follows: TGTGCTAGCAGCTTAGCCGGGACAGCCAGCTACGAGCAGTACTTC. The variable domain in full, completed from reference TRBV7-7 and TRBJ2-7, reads GAGVSQSPRYKVTKRGQDVTLRCDPISSHATLYWYQQALGQGPEFLTYFNYEAQPDKSGLPSDRFSAERPEGSISTLTIQRTEQRDSAMYRCASSLAGTASYEQYFGPGTRLTVT.

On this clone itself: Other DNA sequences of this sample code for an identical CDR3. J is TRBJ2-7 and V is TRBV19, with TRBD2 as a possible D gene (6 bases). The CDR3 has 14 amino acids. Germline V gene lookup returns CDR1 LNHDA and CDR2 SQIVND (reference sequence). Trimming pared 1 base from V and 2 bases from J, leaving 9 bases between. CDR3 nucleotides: TGTGCCAGTAGTATAGGTAGCGGCACCTACGAGCAGTACTTC. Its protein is CASSIGSGTYEQYF.

The CDR3 sequence: CASSYQGQGREKLFF. The CDR3 nucleotides are TGTGCCAGCAGTTACCAAGGACAGGGTCGGGAAAAACTGTTTTTT. V usage is TRBV6-5 and J usage is TRBJ1-4, with 8 bases fitting TRBD1. Germline loops: CDR1 MNHEY, CDR2 SVGAGI. The CDR3 extends over 15 amino acids. Trimming cost V 2 bases and J 8 bases; bases outside gene matches: 7.